Shown below are 27 T cell receptor beta chains from a single sample sequenced in a study of lymphopenia after photon versus proton radiotherapy (dated by TCRdb to between 2019 and 2020). The library came from the immunoSEQ multiplex PCR assay. TCRdb provides this immuneACCESS table in a form limited to in-frame rearrangements. Some clones are lacking; in checked studies, under half of them reflect an unresolved V gene, and why the rest are absent is not known. This sample has over 25,000 clones in its table, and about 87% of those were observed once. The top ten clonotypes cover more than 12% of the sample. Sequencing used peripheral blood, obtained from a patient treated with proton-based radiotherapy. Receptors originate from a woman in her 70s with pancreatic cancer.

The rearrangement uses TRBV5-6 and TRBJ2-5; TRBD1 aligns across 8 bases. V lost 0 bases to trimming and J lost 4 bases; unmatched junction nucleotides: 5. The CDR3 loop spans 15 amino acids. The germline V gene encodes CDR1 SGHDT and CDR2 YYEEEE. Here the CDR3 DNA reads TGTGCCAGCAGCTTGGCCGGGACAGGACCAGAGACCCAGTACTTC. This sequence encodes CASSLAGTGPETQYF.

V usage is TRBV5-4 and J usage is TRBJ2-7; 8 bases fit TRBD1. The germline gives CDR1 SGHNT, CDR2 YYREEE (reference sequence). V was clipped by 0 bases and J by 7 bases; unmatched bases: 15. The CDR3 consists of 17 residues. CDR3 nucleotides: TGTGCCAGCAGCTTGGGACAGGGAGGCAGGGGGCAGTTAGAGCAGTACTTC. Translating it yields CASSLGQGGRGQLEQYF. Complete variable domain (other parts from reference TRBV5-4 and TRBJ2-7): ETGVTQSPTHLIKTRGQQVTLRCSSQSGHNTVSWYQQALGQGPQFIFQYYREEENGRGNFPPRFSGLQFPNYSSELNVNALELDDSALYLCASSLGQGGRGQLEQYFGPGTRLTVT.

The chain is built from TRBV4-3 and TRBJ2-1; 11 positions match TRBD2. CDR1 is LGHNA and CDR2 is YSLEER in the germline V gene. J gave up 0 bases and V 4 bases, and 5 bases lay outside the gene matches. The CDR3 length is 17 residues. The CDR3 reads CASSPLTSGSSYNEQFF. CDR3 DNA sequence: TGCGCCAGCAGCCCCCTCACTAGCGGGAGCTCCTACAATGAGCAGTTCTTC.

The chain links TRBV19 to TRBJ1-2, with a tentative D call TRBD1 (5 bases). V was pared by 1 base and J by 6 bases, with 18 bases between. The CDR3 has 16 residues. Germline loops: CDR1 LNHDA, CDR2 SQIVND (reference sequence). The chain's CDR3 is CASSIVIEDIADGYTF. The CDR3 DNA sequence: TGTGCCAGTAGTATAGTAATTGAGGACATCGCTGATGGCTACACCTTC.

This chain links TRBV7-9 with TRBJ1-2; TRBD1 matches at 9 bases. This CDR3 has 16 residues. V shed 3 bases, J shed 5 bases, and the junction held 10 bases outside the gene matches. Germline CDR1 is SEHNR and CDR2 is FQNEAQ (reference sequence). CDR3 sequence (DNA): TGTGCCAGCAGCTTCGCTACGGGACAGGGATTATATGGCTACACCTTC. Translation gives CASSFATGQGLYGYTF.

This clone appeared once. The chain carries TRBV5-6 and TRBJ1-5, with TRBD1 matching over 8 bases. The length of the CDR3 is 14 residues. V shed 4 bases and J 4 bases; nucleotides not matched to a gene: 4. Germline lookup yields CDR1 SGHDT and CDR2 YYEEEE. The CDR3 nucleotides are TGTGCCAGCAGCATCACAGGGGGGAATCAGCCCCAGCATTTT. As protein: CASSITGGNQPQHF.

The sample holds one count of this clone. V is TRBV7-9 and J is TRBJ2-7; TRBD2 is a possible D gene (5 bases). CDR3 length equals 14 residues. V was cut by 0 bases and J by 1 base, with 7 bases left in between. Germline V gives CDR1 SEHNR, CDR2 FQNEAQ (reference sequence). In DNA form, the CDR3 reads TGTGCCAGCAGCTTAGCGGGAGTTTCCTACGAGCAGTACTTC. It encodes CASSLAGVSYEQYF.

The chain combines TRBV6-9 with TRBJ2-6; no reliable D call. The CDR3 sequence is 18 residues long. V lost 5 bases, J lost 5 bases, and 22 bases lay in between. CDR1 and CDR2 from the germline V gene are MNHGY and SVAAGI. CDR3 region: CASSVRDLRQSRANVLTF. The CDR3 nucleotides are TGTGCCAGCAGTGTCCGCGACTTACGACAAAGTCGGGCCAACGTCCTGACTTTC.

The rearrangement joins TRBV19 to TRBJ2-3, with 8 positions matching TRBD1. The length of the CDR3 is 14 residues. The V gene end was trimmed by 5 bases and the J gene end by 1 base; junction bases not matched to a gene: 2. Germline loops: CDR1 LNHDA, CDR2 SQIVND (reference sequence). CDR3 coding DNA: TGTGCCAGTAGTCCACAGGGGGGCACAGATACGCAGTATTTT. Protein: CASSPQGGTDTQYF. Full variable domain (missing parts from reference TRBV19 and TRBJ2-3): DGGITQSPKYLFRKEGQNVTLSCEQNLNHDAMYWYRQDPGQGLRLIYYSQIVNDFQKGDIAEGYSVSREKKESFPLTVTSAQKNPTAFYLCASSPQGGTDTQYFGPGTRLTVL.

The chain combines TRBV11-1 with TRBJ2-2; D remains ambiguous. CDR1 SGHAT and CDR2 FQDESV come from the germline V gene (reference sequence). V lost 5 bases to trimming and J lost 6 bases, with 10 bases between them. The CDR3 has 13 residues. In DNA form, the CDR3 reads TGTGCCAGCAGCCTTCGGGTCCCCGGGGAGCTGTTTTTT. The encoded protein is CASSLRVPGELFF.

The gene calls are TRBV11-3 and TRBJ1-3, with a possible D match to TRBD1 (5 bases). Germline loops: CDR1 SGHNT, CDR2 YENEEA. The CDR3 sequence is 19 residues long. V lost 0 bases and J lost 0, with 18 bases in between. The CDR3 bases are TGTGCCAGCAGCTTAGAGCGACGGGCAGGGCAAAGCTCTGGAAACACCATATATTTT. Its translation: CASSLERRAGQSSGNTIYF.

The rearrangement links TRBV6-6 to TRBJ1-6; no reliable D call. The germline V and J ends were trimmed by 6 bases and 14 bases, with 14 bases remaining between them. This CDR3 region has 12 residues. Germline V gives CDR1 MNHNY, CDR2 SVGAGI (reference sequence). This chain's CDR3 is CASSRSGEALHF. The CDR3 DNA follows: TGTGCCAGCAGCCGCTCGGGTGAGGCCCTCCACTTT.

The CDR3 spells CASSLTRVEQYF. The CDR3, as DNA: TGTGCCAGCAGTTTGACCCGGGTCGAGCAGTACTTC. The chain employs TRBV28 and TRBJ2-7; D is unclear. Per germline, CDR1 MDHEN and CDR2 SYDVKM. The CDR3 contains 12 residues. V gave up 3 bases and J gave up 6 bases, with 9 bases separating them. The full variable domain, rest sourced from reference TRBV28 and TRBJ2-7, is DVKVTQSSRYLVKRTGEKVFLECVQDMDHENMFWYRQDPGLGLRLIYFSYDVKMKEKGDIPEGYSVSREKKERFSLILESASTNQTSMYLCASSLTRVEQYFGPGTRLTVT.

Here the CDR3 DNA reads TGTGCCAGCAGTTCCGCTGGGGCTACAGGGCACCTAAAAGCTTTCTTT. Translated: CASSSAGATGHLKAFF. The V call is TRBV28, the J call TRBJ1-1; D is possibly TRBD1 (6 bases). CDR1 MDHEN and CDR2 SYDVKM come from the germline V gene. This CDR3 has 16 residues. The V end was cut by 4 bases, the J end by 9 bases, with 24 bases between.

V and J are TRBV11-3 and TRBJ2-1; no definite D call. This CDR3 comprises 13 residues. The germline CDR1 and CDR2 sequences are SGHNT and YENEEA. With 5 bases removed from V and 5 bases from J, the gap between germline ends came to 10 bases. The CDR3 nucleotides read TGTGCCAGCAGCAAAAGTGGGGACAATGAGCAGTTCTTC. Residues: CASSKSGDNEQFF.

This chain uses TRBV19 with TRBJ1-5; TRBD1 is a possible D gene (6 bases). Looked up from germline, CDR1 is LNHDA and CDR2 is SQIVND (reference sequence). This CDR3 comprises 16 residues. The V end was cut by 1 base, the J end by 4 bases, with 14 bases between. This CDR3 is CASSIVEGGGNQPQHF. The DNA of the CDR3 is TGTGCCAGTAGTATAGTAGAGGGGGGCGGAAATCAGCCCCAGCATTTT.

The chain joins TRBV30 to TRBJ1-2, with TRBD1 identical over 9 bases. The CDR3 spans 13 residues. The V gene end was trimmed by 0 bases and the J gene end by 7 bases; junction bases not matched to a gene: 3. Germline V CDR1 and CDR2: GTSNPN, SVGIG (reference sequence). The CDR3 region is CAWSVQGARGYTF. CDR3 nucleotide sequence: TGTGCCTGGAGTGTACAGGGGGCGCGTGGCTACACCTTC.

This clone is a singleton in its sample. The chain employs TRBV19 and TRBJ2-1; D is possibly TRBD2 (6 bases). Germline V gives CDR1 LNHDA, CDR2 SQIVND (reference sequence). The V gene lost 10 bases and the J gene lost 0 bases, with 19 bases spanning the gap. CDR3 size: 16 residues. The CDR3 reads CATAPRDLNSYNEQFF. CDR3 DNA sequence: TGTGCCACCGCGCCCCGGGACTTAAACTCCTACAATGAGCAGTTCTTC.

This clone was seen once. The rearrangement links TRBV5-1 to TRBJ2-5; 8 bases are a match to TRBD1. The CDR3 is made up of 17 amino acids. Germline V gives CDR1 SGHRS, CDR2 YFSETQ. Germline trimming cut 3 bases from V and 4 bases from J; bases unmatched to any gene: 14. The CDR3 spells CASSSGGQGGVGETQYF. CDR3 sequence (DNA): TGCGCCAGCAGCTCAGGAGGACAGGGAGGAGTGGGAGAGACCCAGTACTTC.

In its sample, this clone was seen once. V gene TRBV2 combines with J gene TRBJ1-1, with D unresolved. Germline V gene sequence: CDR1 SNHLY, CDR2 FYNNEI. This CDR3 contains 13 residues. Trimming shortened V by 8 bases and J by 0 bases, and 10 bases separated the two germline ends. CDR3 protein: CASCRDVNTEAFF. CDR3 nucleotide sequence: TGTGCCAGCTGCCGGGATGTGAACACTGAAGCTTTCTTT.

The V gene is TRBV25-1, the J gene TRBJ2-1, with D possibly TRBD2 on 6 matching bases. The CDR3 runs 18 residues. Germline CDR1 MGHDK, CDR2 SYGVNS. With 0 bases removed from V and 0 bases from J, the gap between germline ends came to 15 bases. The CDR3 is CASSEYPHGGSSYNEQFF. The CDR3 DNA reads as TGTGCCAGCAGTGAATACCCCCATGGGGGGAGCTCCTACAATGAGCAGTTCTTC.

V is TRBV5-5 and J is TRBJ2-7, with D perhaps TRBD1 or TRBD2 (5 bases each). CDR1 is SGHKS and CDR2 is YYEKEE in the germline V gene (reference sequence). The CDR3 loop spans 15 amino acids. Trimming took off 0 bases at V and 4 bases at J, with 14 bases between the two ends. The CDR3 DNA reads as TGTGCCAGCAGCTTGGAGGGGACGCTATCTTACGAGCAGTACTTC. This codes for CASSLEGTLSYEQYF.

This chain connects TRBV7-2 to TRBJ1-2; unclear D gene. Trimming pared 1 base from V and 0 bases from J, leaving 6 bases between. CDR3 size: 14 residues. Germline V CDR1 and CDR2: SGHTA, FQGNSA. The CDR3 loop reads CASSLDPPNYGYTF. The CDR3 nucleotides read TGTGCCAGCAGCTTAGATCCCCCTAACTATGGCTACACCTTC.

The CDR3 here is CASGSPSGRFTGELFF. The CDR3 DNA reads as TGTGCTAGTGGTTCCCCTAGCGGGAGATTCACCGGGGAGCTGTTTTTT. The chain links TRBV12-5 to TRBJ2-2, with 10 nucleotides matching TRBD2. V lost 4 bases, J lost 4 bases, and 6 bases stayed unmatched. This CDR3 region has 16 residues. Looked up from germline, CDR1 is LGHNT and CDR2 is FRNRAP. The full variable domain, rest sourced from reference TRBV12-5 and TRBJ2-2, is DARVTQTPRHKVTEMGQEVTMRCQPILGHNTVFWYRQTMMQGLELLAYFRNRAPLDDSGMPKDRFSAEMPDATLATLKIQPSEPRDSAVYFCASGSPSGRFTGELFFGEGSRLTVL.

With respect to this clone: Additional DNA sequences in this sample encode the identical CDR3. The rearrangement links TRBV28 to TRBJ1-5; tentative D call: TRBD1 (5 bases). CDR1 is MDHEN, CDR2 SYDVKM, per germline. Trimming removed 5 bases at V and 4 bases at J, with 9 bases between. The CDR3 loop spans 13 amino acids. The CDR3, as DNA: TGTGCCAGCAGTCGTGACAGTAATCAGCCCCAGCATTTT. Its translation is CASSRDSNQPQHF.

This clone showed up just once. The V call is TRBV6-4, the J call TRBJ2-2, with D perhaps assigned TRBD1 or TRBD2 (5 bases each). The CDR3 spans 13 residues. In germline, CDR1 is MRHNA, CDR2 SNTAGT. Trimming removed 8 bases from V and 2 bases from J, with 9 bases in between. CDR3 coding DNA: TGTGCCAGCGCGAGGGGAAACACCGGGGAGCTGTTTTTT. Protein product: CASARGNTGELFF.

A remark on this clone: Without the conserved terminal phenylalanine or tryptophan, this CDR3 likely stems from a read error. Because the CDR3's place on the DNA is in doubt, the DNA is left out and the CDR3 is given as listed by TCRdb. This chain uses TRBV12-5 with TRBJ1-4; the table gives TRBD1 as D, unverified against the DNA. Germline V gene sequence: CDR1 LGHNT, CDR2 FRNRAP. The CDR3 is made up of 13 amino acids, end residues included. Here the CDR3 reads CASGLEGTLQLSY.